This T cell receptor (beta chain) derives from a study of post-analysis software for immune sequencing data. Overall study context: Relapsing-remitting, secondary progressive and progressive-relapsing forms made up the multiple sclerosis disease courses. Regarding the study as a whole: People with multiple sclerosis had a significantly lower normalized Chao1 diversity than controls did. Five TRBV segments, TRBV5-6, TRBV5-1 and TRBV20-1 among them, were found more frequent in patients than controls. Strong same-batch co-clustering of samples appeared with F measure clustering.

Trimming pared 2 bases from V and 0 bases from J, leaving 12 bases between. Per the germline V gene, CDR1 is SGHRS and CDR2 is YFSETQ. This CDR3 region has 15 residues. Comment on this clonotype: Antigen unknown.

Carried by the TCR beta cDNA libraries were unique molecular identifiers. When 1 to 10 million T cells were used, they gave 500,000 or so cDNA molecules. TCRdb ran MiXCR on the PCR reads and lists one entry per CDR3 protein. Of 600,000 to 700,000 distinct CDR3 sequences listed, more than 50% are singletons. The sequenced material came from blood. The genes are TRBV5-1 and TRBJ2-7; D perhaps matches TRBD1 (6 bases). The clonotype comes from a girl aged 2 to 9 with multiple sclerosis. Here the CDR3 reads CASSLSTGPSYEQYF. DNA of the CDR3: TGCGCCAGCAGCTTAAGCACAGGGCCCTCCTACGAGCAGTACTTC.